A selection of T cell receptor beta chains follows, all from one sample in a study of control samples from healthy donors and cancer patients. Assay: immunoSEQ multiplex PCR; the TCRdb copy retains only in-frame clones and omits some. The repertoire holds about 220,000 clones, with roughly 94% as singletons. The sample taken for sequencing was blood. The receptor source for this set is a man aged 50 or older in good health. Each CDR3 is given with its conserved first and last residue.

J: TRBJ1-4
V: TRBV27
CDR3: CASSWGGTNEKLFF

J: TRBJ1-1
V: TRBV4-1
CDR3: CASSQVAGGETEAFF

J: TRBJ1-6
V: TRBV25-1
CDR3: CASNGQGAISPLHF

J: TRBJ1-2
V: TRBV25-1
CDR3: CASSEGQYYGYTF

J: TRBJ2-5
V: TRBV9
CDR3: CASSVATQGAQYF

J: TRBJ2-5
V: TRBV9
CDR3: CASSADPLRGETQYF

J: TRBJ1-3
V: TRBV6-5
CDR3: CASGGGWTGNTIYF

J: TRBJ1-4
V: TRBV29-1
CDR3: CSVEQDRGNNLFF

J: TRBJ1-1
V: TRBV29-1
CDR3: CSGMDGFTEAFF

J: TRBJ1-6
V: TRBV9
CDR3: CASSPPPGADNSPLHF

J: TRBJ1-1
V: TRBV7-6
CDR3: CASSPARGMNTEAFF

J: TRBJ2-5
V: TRBV15
CDR3: CATSRWRGRGQETQYF

J: TRBJ2-1
V: TRBV9
CDR3: CASSARLAGASYNEQFF

J: TRBJ2-5
V: TRBV5-6
CDR3: CASSLGWAQETQYF

J: TRBJ2-5
V: TRBV6-5
CDR3: CASSYSGGGETQYF

J: TRBJ1-6
V: TRBV5-1
CDR3: CASSFTGDSPLHF

J: TRBJ2-3
V: TRBV5-1
CDR3: CASSSGTEGTQYF

J: TRBJ1-5
V: TRBV19
CDR3: CASTRRPGGQPQHF

J: TRBJ2-4
V: TRBV28
CDR3: CASSFLGENIQYF

J: TRBJ1-6
V: TRBV7-2
CDR3: CASSLITVGNSPLHF

J: TRBJ1-2
V: TRBV24-1
CDR3: CATSDLTGGGYTF

J: TRBJ1-5
V: TRBV27
CDR3: CASSGLGGNQPQHF

J: TRBJ1-5
V: TRBV11-2
CDR3: CASSLSGDQPQHF

J: TRBJ2-3
V: TRBV5-1
CDR3: CASSLAGTGQDTQYF

J: TRBJ1-1
V: TRBV18
CDR3: CASSPPAGSIEAFF

J: TRBJ1-2
V: TRBV6-5
CDR3: CASRPQGFGYTF

J: TRBJ1-6
V: TRBV19
CDR3: CASSIAHPGGTGGHNSPLHF

J: TRBJ1-1
V: TRBV7-8
CDR3: CASSKREVPNTEAFF

J: TRBJ1-1
V: TRBV19
CDR3: CASTPPGLGNTEAFF

J: TRBJ2-5
V: TRBV20-1
CDR3: CSARVIETQYF

J: TRBJ2-1
V: TRBV6-5
CDR3: CASTAAQNYNEQFF

J: TRBJ1-3
V: TRBV6-6
CDR3: CASSSGQFSGNTIYF

J: TRBJ1-5
V: TRBV7-8
CDR3: CASSPGQAYNQPQHF

J: TRBJ2-2
V: TRBV2
CDR3: CASRKDREGGELFF

J: TRBJ1-4
V: TRBV28
CDR3: CASSTPQGKLFF

J: TRBJ2-3
V: TRBV20-1
CDR3: CSARTGDTQYF

J: TRBJ1-5
V: TRBV6-5
CDR3: CASIWGANQPQHF

J: TRBJ1-1
V: TRBV7-9
CDR3: CASSLGGRETEAFF

J: TRBJ2-7
V: TRBV12-3/TRBV12-4
CDR3: CASRASGSYEQYF

J: TRBJ1-6
V: TRBV6-6
CDR3: CATGRDGESPLHF

J: TRBJ1-1
V: TRBV28
CDR3: CASSQPDRLREAFF

J: TRBJ2-7
V: TRBV5-4
CDR3: CASSLSLPGYEQYF

J: TRBJ2-1
V: TRBV28
CDR3: CASSSASGGHYNEQFF

J: TRBJ1-1
V: TRBV11-2
CDR3: CASSTTWNTEAFF